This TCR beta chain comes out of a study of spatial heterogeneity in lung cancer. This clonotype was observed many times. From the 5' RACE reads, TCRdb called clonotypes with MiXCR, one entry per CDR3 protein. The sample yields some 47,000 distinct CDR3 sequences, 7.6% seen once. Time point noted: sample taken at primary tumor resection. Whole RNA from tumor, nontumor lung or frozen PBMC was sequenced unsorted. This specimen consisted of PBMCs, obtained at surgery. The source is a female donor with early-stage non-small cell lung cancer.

The CDR3 nucleotides are TGCGCCAGCAGCACGGGACAGCACACAGATACGCAGTATTTT. The encoded protein is CASSTGQHTDTQYF. The chain carries TRBV5-1 and TRBJ2-3; TRBD1 matches at 7 bases. This CDR3 comprises 14 residues. V trimming: 4 bases; J trimming: 2 bases; junction bases outside the gene matches: 4. The germline V gene has CDR1 SGHRS and CDR2 YFSETQ.